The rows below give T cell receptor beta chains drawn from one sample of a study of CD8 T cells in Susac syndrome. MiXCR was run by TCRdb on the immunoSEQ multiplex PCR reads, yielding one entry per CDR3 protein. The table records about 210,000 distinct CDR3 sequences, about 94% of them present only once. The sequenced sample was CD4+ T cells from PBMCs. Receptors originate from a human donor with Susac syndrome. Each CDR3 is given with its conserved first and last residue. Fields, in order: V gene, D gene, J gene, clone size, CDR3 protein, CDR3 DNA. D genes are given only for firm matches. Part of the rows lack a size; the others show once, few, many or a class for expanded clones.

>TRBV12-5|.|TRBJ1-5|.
CASGYTGNNQPQHF
TGTGCTAGTGGTTATACAGGGAACAATCAGCCCCAGCATTTT
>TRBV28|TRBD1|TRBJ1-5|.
CASRRQGNQPQHF
TGTGCCAGCAGGCGACAGGGGAATCAGCCCCAGCATTTT
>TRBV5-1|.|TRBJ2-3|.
CASSSSVQGPDTQYF
TGCGCCAGCAGCTCCAGCGTACAGGGTCCAGATACGCAGTATTTT
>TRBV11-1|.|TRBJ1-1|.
CASSSKQGYWTEAFF
TGTGCCAGCAGCTCAAAACAGGGTTATTGGACTGAAGCTTTCTTT
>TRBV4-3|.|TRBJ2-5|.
CASSQDESREGTQYF
TGCGCCAGCAGCCAAGACGAATCGAGGGAAGGGACCCAGTACTTC
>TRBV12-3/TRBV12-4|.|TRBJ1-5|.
CASSFRVSNQPQHF
TGTGCCAGCAGTTTTAGGGTTTCAAATCAGCCCCAGCATTTT
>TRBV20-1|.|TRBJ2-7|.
CSAIPRGSYEQYF
TGCAGTGCTATACCCCGGGGTTCCTACGAGCAGTACTTC
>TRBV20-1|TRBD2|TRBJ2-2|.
CSAVAGGPFGELFF
TGCAGTGCCGTAGCGGGGGGGCCGTTCGGGGAGCTGTTTTTT
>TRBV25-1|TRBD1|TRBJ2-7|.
CASSPPGQSGEQYF
TGTGCCAGCAGTCCGCCGGGACAGTCTGGGGAGCAGTACTTC
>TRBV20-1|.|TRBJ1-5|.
CSASQGTNQPQHF
TGCAGTGCATCCCAGGGGACCAATCAGCCCCAGCATTTT
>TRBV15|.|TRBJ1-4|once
CATSRDPPNRMRREKLFF
TGTGCCACCAGCAGAGACCCCCCTAACAGGATGAGGAGGGAAAAACTGTTTTTT
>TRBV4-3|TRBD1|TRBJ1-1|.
CASSQAQGSTEAFF
TGCGCCAGCAGCCAAGCACAGGGGAGCACTGAAGCTTTCTTT
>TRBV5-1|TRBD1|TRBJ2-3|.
CASSLLSTGSSTDTQYF
TGCGCCAGCAGCTTACTTTCGACAGGGTCTAGCACAGATACGCAGTATTTT